This TCR beta chain was obtained from a study of monozygotic twins with inflammatory bowel disease. Findings and caveats of the study: Lower TCRbeta diversity (inverse Simpson) was seen in IBD patients than in healthy co-twins. Differing T cell subtypes remained indistinguishable.

A remark on this clonotype: What it recognizes is unknown.

This CDR3 is 15 amino acids long. Germline assignment: CDR1 SGDLS and CDR2 YYNGEE. The UMIs carried a 6-nucleotide sample barcode, and they were added by template switching. Following a re-call of the 5' RACE reads, TCRdb has one entry per CDR3 protein and lacks DNA. Its clone listing holds about 110,000 distinct CDR3 sequences. The chain joins TRBV9 to TRBJ2-1; without DNA, the TCRdb call of TRBD1 cannot be checked. The source is a human donor with ulcerative colitis or Crohn's disease, or a healthy co-twin of an affected twin (not recorded which). Material for sequencing was blood. The CDR3 reads CASSISRSSYNEQFF. Combining the CDR3 with reference TRBV9 and TRBJ2-1 gives the whole variable domain DSGVTQTPKHLITATGQRVTLRCSPRSGDLSVYWYQQSLDQGLQFLIQYYNGEERAKGNILERFSAQQFPDLHSELNLSSLELGDSALYFCASSISRSSYNEQFFGPGTRLTVL.